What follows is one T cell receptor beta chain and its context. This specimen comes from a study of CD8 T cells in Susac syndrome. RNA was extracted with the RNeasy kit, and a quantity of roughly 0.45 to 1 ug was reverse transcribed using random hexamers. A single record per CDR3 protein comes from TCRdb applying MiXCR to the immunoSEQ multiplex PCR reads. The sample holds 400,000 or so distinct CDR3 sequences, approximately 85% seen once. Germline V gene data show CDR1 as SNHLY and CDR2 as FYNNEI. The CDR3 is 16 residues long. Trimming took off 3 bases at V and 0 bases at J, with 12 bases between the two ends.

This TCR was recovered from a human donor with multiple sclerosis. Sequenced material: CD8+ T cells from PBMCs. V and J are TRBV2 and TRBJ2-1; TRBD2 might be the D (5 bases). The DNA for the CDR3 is TGTGCCAGCAGTGATCGGTCGGACTTCTCCTACAATGAGCAGTTCTTC. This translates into CASSDRSDFSYNEQFF.